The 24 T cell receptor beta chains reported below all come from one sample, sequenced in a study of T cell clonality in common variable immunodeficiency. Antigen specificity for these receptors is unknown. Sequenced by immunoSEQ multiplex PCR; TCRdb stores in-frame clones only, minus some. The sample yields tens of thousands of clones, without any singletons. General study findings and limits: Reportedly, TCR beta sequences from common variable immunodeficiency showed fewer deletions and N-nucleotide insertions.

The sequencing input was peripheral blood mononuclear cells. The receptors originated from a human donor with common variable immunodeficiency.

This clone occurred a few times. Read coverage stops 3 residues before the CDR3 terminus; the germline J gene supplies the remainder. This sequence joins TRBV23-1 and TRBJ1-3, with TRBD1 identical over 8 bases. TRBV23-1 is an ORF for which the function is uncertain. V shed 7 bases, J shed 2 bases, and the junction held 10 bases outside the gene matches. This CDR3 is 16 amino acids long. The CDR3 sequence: CASTRETGGPGNTIYF. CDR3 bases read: TGCGCCAGCACCAGAGAAACAGGGGGGCCTGGAAACACC.

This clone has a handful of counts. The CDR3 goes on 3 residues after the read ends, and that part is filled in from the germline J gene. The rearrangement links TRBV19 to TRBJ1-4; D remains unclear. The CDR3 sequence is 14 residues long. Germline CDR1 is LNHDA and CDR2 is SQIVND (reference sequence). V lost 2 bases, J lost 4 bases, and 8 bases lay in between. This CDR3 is CASSINSHNEKLFF. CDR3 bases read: TGTGCCAGTAGTATAAACAGCCATAATGAAAAA.

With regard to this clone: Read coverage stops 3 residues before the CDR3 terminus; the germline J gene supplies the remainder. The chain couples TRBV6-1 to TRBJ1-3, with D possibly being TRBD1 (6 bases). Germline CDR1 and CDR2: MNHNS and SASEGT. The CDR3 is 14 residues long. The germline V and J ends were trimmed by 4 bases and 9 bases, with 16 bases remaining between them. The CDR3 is CASSGQQGRSTIYF. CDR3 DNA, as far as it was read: TGTGCCAGCAGTGGGCAACAGGGACGAAGCACC.

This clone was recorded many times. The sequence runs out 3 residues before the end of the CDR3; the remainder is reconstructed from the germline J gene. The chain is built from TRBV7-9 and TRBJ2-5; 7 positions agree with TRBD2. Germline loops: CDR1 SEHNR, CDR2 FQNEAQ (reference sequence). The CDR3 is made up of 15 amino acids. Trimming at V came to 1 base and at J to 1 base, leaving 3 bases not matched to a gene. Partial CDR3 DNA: TGTGCCAGCAGCTTAGGGGGCGGGGGCCAAGAGACC. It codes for CASSLGGGGQET. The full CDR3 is CASSLGGGGQETQYF.

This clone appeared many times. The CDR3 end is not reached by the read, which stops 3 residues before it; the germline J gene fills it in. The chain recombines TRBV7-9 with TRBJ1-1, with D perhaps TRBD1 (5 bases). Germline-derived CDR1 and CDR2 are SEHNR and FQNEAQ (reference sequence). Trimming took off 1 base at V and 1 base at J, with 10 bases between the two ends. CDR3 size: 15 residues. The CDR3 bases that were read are TGTGCCAGCAGCTTAGGGGGGGTAAAGAACACTGAA. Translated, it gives CASSLGGVKNTE. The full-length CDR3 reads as CASSLGGVKNTEAFF. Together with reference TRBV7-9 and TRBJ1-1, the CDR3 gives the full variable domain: DTGVSQNPRHKITKRGQNVTFRCDPISEHNRLYWYRQTLGQGPEFLTYFQNEAQLEKSRLLSDRFSAERPKGSFSTLEIQRTEQGDSAMYLCASSLGGVKNTEAFFGQGTRLTVV.

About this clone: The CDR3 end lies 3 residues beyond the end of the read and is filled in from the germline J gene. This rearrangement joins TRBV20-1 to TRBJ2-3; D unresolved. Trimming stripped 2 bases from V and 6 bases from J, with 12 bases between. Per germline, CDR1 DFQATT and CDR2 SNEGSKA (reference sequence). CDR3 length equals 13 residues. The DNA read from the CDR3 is TGCAGTGCTAGAACCCCTCCTCAGGATACG. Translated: CSARTPPQDT. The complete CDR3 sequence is CSARTPPQDTQYF.

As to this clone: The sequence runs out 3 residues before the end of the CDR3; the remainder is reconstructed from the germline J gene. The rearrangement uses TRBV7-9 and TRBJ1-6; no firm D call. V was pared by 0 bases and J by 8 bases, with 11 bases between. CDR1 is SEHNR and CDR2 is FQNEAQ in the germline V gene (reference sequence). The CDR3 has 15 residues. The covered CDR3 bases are TGTGCCAGCAGCTTAGCGCGGGCAGGAGATTCACCC. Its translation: CASSLARAGDSP. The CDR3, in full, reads CASSLARAGDSPLHF.

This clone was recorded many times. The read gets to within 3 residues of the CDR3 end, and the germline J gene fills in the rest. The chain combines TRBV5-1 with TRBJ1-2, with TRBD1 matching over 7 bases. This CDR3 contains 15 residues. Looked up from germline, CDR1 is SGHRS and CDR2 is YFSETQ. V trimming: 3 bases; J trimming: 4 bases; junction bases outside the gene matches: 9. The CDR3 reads CASSSDPGTAYGYTF. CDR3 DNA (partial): TGCGCCAGCAGCTCGGACCCAGGGACAGCCTATGGC.

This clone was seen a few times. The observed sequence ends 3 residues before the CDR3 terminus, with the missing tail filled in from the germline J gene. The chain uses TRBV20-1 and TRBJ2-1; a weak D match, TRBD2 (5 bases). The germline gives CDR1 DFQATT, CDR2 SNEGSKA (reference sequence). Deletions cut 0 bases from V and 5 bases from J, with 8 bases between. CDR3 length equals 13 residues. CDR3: CSARDRGDNEQFF. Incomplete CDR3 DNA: TGCAGTGCTAGAGATCGGGGAGACAATGAG.

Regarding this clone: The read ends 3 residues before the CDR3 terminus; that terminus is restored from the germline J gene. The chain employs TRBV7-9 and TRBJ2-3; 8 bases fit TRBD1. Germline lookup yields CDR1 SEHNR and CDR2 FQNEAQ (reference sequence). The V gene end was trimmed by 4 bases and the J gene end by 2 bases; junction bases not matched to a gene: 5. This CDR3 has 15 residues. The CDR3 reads CASSSGQGSTDTQYF. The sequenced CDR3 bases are TGTGCCAGCAGCTCCGGACAGGGTTCCACAGATACG.

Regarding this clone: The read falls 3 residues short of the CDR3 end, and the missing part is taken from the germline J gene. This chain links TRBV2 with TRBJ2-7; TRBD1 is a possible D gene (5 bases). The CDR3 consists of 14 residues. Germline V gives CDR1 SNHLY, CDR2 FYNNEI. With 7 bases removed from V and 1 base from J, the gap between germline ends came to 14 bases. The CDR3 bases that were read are TGTGCCAGCAAACAGGAACCGCAATCCTACGAG. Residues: CASKQEPQSYE. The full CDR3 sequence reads CASKQEPQSYEQYF.

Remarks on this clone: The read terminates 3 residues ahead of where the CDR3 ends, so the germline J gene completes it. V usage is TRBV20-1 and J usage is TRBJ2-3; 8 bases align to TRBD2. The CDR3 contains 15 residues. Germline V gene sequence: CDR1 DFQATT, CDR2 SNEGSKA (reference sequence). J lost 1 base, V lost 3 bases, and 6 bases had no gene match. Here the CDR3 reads CSASDPLAGTDTQYF. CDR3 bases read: TGCAGTGCTAGTGATCCACTAGCGGGCACAGATACG.

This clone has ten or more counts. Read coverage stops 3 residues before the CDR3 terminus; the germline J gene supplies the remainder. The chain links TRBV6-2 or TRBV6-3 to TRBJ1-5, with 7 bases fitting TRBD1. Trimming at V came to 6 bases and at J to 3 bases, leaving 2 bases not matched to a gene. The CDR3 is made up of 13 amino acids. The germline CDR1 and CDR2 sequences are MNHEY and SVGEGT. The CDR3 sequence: CASSGTVNQPQHF. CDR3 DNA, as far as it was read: TGTGCCAGCAGCGGGACAGTCAATCAGCCC.

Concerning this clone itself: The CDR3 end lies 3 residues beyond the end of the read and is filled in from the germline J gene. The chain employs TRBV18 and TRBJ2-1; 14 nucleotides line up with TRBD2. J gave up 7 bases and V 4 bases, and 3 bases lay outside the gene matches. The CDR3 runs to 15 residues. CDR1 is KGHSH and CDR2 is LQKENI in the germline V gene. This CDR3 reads CASSLTSGGANEQFF. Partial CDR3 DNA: TGTGCCAGCTCACTGACTAGCGGGGGGGCAAATGAG.

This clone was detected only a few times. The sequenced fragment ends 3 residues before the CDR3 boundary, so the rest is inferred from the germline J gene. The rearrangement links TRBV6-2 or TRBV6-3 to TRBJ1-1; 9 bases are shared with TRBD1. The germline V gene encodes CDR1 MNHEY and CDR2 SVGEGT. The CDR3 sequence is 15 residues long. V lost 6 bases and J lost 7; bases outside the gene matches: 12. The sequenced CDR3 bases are TGTGCCAGCAGCACGCTGGGACAGGGAAAGGGTGAA. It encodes CASSTLGQGKGE. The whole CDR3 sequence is CASSTLGQGKGEAFF.

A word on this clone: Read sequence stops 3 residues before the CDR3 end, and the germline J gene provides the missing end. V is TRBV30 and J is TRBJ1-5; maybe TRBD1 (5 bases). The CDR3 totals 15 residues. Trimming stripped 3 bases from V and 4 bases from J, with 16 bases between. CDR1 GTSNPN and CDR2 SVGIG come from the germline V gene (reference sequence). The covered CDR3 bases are TGTGCCTGGAGCCCGCAGGGAATTGGTAATCAGCCC. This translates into CAWSPQGIGNQP. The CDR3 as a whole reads CAWSPQGIGNQPQHF.

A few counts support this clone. CDR3 loop: CASSLGQYQETQYF. CDR3 bases read: TGTGCCAGCAGCTTAGGGCAGTACCAAGAGACC. This sequence joins TRBV7-7 and TRBJ2-5, with unresolved D. The CDR3 is cut off 3 residues early in the read; its end comes from the germline J gene. The CDR3 is 14 residues long. The germline CDR1 and CDR2 sequences are SSHAT and FNYEAQ (reference sequence). Trimming stripped 1 base from V and 0 bases from J, with 6 bases between.

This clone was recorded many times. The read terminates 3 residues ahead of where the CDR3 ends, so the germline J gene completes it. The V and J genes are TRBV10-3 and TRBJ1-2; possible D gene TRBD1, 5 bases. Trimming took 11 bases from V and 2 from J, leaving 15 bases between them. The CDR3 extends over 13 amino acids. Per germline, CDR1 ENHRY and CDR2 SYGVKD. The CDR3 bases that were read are TGTGCCGCGAATAACGACAGAAACTATGGC. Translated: CAANNDRNYG. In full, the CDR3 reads CAANNDRNYGYTF.

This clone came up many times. The CDR3 loop is CSVEAMNTEAFF. CDR3 bases read: TGCAGCGTTGAAGCAATGAACACTGAA. The V and J genes are TRBV29-1 and TRBJ1-1; no clear D gene. The CDR3 is cut off 3 residues early in the read; its end comes from the germline J gene. The length of the CDR3 is 12 residues. Germline CDR1 is SQVTM and CDR2 is ANQGSEA. V shed 1 base and J shed 0 bases, with 3 bases lying between them.

The DNA read from the CDR3 is TGTGCCAGCTCACCTAGACCCGGGACAGGGACACTTTTTAACTATGGC. Its protein product is CASSPRPGTGTLFNYG. The CDR3 in its entirety is CASSPRPGTGTLFNYGYTF. This chain joins TRBV18 and TRBJ1-2, with 9 bases aligning to TRBD1. The observed sequence ends 3 residues before the CDR3 terminus, with the missing tail filled in from the germline J gene. Trimming cost V 3 bases and J 1 base; bases outside gene matches: 15. The CDR3 length is 19 residues. From germline, CDR1 is KGHSH and CDR2 LQKENI.

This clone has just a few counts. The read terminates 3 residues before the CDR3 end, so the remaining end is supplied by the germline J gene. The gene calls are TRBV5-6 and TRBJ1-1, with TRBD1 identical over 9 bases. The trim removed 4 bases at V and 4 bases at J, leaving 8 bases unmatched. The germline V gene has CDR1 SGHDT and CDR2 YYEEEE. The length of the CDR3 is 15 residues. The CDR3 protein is CASSQKTGGGTEAFF. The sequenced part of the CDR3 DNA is TGTGCCAGCAGCCAAAAGACAGGGGGAGGCACTGAA.

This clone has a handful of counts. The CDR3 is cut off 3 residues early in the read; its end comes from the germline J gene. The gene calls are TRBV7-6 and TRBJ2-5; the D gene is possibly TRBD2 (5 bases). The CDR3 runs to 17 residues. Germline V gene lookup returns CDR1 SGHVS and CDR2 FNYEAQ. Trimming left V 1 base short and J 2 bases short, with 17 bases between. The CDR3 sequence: CASSLDLAGTNQETQYF. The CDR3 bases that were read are TGTGCCAGCAGCTTAGACCTAGCAGGAACGAATCAAGAGACC.

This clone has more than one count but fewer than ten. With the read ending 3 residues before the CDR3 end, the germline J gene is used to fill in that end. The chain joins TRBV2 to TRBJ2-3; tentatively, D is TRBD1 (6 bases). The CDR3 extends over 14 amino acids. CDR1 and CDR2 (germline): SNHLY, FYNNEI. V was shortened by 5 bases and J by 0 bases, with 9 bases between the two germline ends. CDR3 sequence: CASSRDRSTDTQYF. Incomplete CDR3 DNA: TGTGCCAGCAGTCGAGACAGGAGCACAGATACG.

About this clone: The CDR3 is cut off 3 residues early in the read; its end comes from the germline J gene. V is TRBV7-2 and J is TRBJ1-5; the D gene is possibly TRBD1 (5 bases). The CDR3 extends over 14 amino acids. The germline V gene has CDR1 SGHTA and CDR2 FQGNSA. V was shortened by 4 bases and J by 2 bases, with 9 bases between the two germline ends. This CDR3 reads CASSSDIGNQPQHF. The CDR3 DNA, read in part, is TGTGCCAGCAGCTCGGACATAGGCAATCAGCCC.